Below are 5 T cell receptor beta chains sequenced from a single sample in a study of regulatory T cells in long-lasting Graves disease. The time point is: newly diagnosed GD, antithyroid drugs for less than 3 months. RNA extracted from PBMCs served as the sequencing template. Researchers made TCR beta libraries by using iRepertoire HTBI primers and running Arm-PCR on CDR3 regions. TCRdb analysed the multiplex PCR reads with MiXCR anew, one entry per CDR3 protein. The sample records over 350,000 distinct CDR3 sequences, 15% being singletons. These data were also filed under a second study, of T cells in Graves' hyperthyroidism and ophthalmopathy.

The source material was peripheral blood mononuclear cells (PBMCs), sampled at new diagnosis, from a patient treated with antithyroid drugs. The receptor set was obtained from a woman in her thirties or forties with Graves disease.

CDR3: CASSQAGPASTDTQYF. Written as DNA, the CDR3 is TGCGCCAGCAGCCAGGCGGGACCAGCTAGCACAGATACGCAGTATTTT. The V and J genes are TRBV4-1 and TRBJ2-3, with D possibly TRBD2 on 6 matching bases. The V gene's germline CDR1 is MGHRA and CDR2 YSYEKL. Deletions cut 3 bases from V and 0 bases from J, with 13 bases between. This CDR3 comprises 16 residues.

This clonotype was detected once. The CDR3 DNA sequence: TGTGCCAGCATCGGGGGTTTGAACACTGAAGCTTTCTTT. Its translation: CASIGGLNTEAFF. The rearrangement links TRBV25-1 to TRBJ1-1, with TRBD1 as a possible D gene (5 bases). V lost 7 bases and J 0 bases, leaving 9 bases between the germline ends. The CDR3 consists of 13 residues. Germline V gene lookup returns CDR1 MGHDK and CDR2 SYGVNS.

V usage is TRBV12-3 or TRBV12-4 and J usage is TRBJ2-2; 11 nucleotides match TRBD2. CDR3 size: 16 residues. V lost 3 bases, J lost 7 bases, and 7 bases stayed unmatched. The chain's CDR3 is CASSFELAGDIGELFF. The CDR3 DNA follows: TGTGCCAGCAGTTTTGAACTAGCGGGAGACATCGGGGAGCTGTTTTTT.

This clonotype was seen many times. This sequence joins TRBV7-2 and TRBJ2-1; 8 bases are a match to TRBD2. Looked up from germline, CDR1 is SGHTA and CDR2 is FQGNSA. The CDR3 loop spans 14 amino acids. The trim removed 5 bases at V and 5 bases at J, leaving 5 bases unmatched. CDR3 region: CASSPGLANNEQFF. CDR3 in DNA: TGTGCCAGCAGCCCTGGACTAGCTAACAATGAGCAGTTCTTC.

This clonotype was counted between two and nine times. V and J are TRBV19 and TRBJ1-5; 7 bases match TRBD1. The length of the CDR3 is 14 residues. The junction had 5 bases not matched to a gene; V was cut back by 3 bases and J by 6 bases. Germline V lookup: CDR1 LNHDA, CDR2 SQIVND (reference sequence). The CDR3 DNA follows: TGTGCCAGTAGTATTTTACAGGGGAGTCAGCCCCAGCATTTT. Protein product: CASSILQGSQPQHF.